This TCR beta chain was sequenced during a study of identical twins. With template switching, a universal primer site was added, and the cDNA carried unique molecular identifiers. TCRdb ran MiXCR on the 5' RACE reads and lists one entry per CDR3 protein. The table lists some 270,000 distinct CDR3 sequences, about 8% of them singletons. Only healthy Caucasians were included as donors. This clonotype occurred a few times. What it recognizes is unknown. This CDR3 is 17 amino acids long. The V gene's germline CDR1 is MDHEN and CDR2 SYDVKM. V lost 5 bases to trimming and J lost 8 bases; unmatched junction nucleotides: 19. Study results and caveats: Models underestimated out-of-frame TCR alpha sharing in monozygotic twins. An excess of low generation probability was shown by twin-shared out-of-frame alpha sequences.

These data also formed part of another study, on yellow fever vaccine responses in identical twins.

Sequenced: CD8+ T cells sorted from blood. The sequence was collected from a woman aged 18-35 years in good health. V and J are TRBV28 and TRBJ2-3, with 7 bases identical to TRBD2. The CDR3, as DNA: TGTGCCAGCAGTATGCCGGGACTACCCTCGGGTGGCAGTACGCAGTATTTT. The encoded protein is CASSMPGLPSGGSTQYF.